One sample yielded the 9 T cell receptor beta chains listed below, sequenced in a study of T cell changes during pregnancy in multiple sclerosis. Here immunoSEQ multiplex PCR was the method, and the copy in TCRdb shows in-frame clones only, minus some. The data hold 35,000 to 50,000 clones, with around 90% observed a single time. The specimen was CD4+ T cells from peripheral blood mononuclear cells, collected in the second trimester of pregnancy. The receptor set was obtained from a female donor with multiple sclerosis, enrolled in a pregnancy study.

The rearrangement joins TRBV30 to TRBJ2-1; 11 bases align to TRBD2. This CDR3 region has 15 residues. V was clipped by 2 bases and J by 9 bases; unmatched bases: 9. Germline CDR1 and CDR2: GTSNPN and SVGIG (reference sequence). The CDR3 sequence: CAWSKLAGVYGEQFF. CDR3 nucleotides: TGTGCCTGGAGTAAACTAGCGGGAGTGTACGGTGAGCAGTTCTTC.

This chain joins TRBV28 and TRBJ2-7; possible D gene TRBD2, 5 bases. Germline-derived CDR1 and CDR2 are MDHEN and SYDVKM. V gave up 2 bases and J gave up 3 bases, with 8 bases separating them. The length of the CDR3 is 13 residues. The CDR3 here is CASSLEGFYEQYF. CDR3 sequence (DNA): TGTGCCAGCAGTTTAGAGGGTTTCTACGAGCAGTACTTC.

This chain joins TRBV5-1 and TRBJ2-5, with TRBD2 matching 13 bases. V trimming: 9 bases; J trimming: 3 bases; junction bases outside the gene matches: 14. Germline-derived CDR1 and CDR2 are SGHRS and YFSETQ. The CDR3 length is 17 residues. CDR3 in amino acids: CATSSGLAGKGEETQYF. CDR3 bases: TGCGCCACCTCTTCGGGACTAGCGGGAAAGGGGGAAGAGACCCAGTACTTC.

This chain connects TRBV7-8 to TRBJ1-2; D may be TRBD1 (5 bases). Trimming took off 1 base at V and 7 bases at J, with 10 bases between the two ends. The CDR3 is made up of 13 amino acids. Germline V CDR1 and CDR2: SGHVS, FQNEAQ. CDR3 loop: CASSLDGGGGYTF. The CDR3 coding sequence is TGTGCCAGCAGCTTAGATGGGGGGGGTGGCTACACCTTC.

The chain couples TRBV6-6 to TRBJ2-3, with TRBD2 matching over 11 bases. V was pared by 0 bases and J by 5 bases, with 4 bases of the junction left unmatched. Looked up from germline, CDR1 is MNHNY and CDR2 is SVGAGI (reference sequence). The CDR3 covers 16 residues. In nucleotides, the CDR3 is TGTGCCAGCAGTTACTCGGGAACTAGCGGGAGAGATACGCAGTATTTT. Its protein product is CASSYSGTSGRDTQYF.

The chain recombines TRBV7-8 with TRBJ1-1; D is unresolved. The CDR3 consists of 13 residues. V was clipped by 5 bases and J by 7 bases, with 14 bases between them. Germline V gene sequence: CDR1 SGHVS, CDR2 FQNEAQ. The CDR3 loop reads CASSTGSGIEAFF. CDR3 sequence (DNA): TGTGCCAGCAGCACGGGGTCGGGTATTGAAGCTTTCTTT. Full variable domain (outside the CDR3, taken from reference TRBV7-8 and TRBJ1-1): GAGVSQSPRYKVAKRGQDVALRCDPISGHVSLFWYQQALGQGPEFLTYFQNEAQLDKSGLPSDRFFAERPEGSVSTLKIQRTQQEDSAVYLCASSTGSGIEAFFGQGTRLTVV.

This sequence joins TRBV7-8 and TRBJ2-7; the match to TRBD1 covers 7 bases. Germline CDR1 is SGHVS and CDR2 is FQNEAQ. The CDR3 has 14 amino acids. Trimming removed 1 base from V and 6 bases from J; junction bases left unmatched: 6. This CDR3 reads CASSLGTGNGEQYF. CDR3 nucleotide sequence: TGTGCCAGCAGCTTAGGGACAGGTAATGGCGAGCAGTACTTC.

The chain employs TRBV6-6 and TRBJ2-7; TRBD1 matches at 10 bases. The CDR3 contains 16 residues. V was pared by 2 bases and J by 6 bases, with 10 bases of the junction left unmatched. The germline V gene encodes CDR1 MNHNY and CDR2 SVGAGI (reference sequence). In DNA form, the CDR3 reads TGTGCCAGCAGTTACCACAATCCGGGACAGGGGAGCGAGCAGTACTTC. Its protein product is CASSYHNPGQGSEQYF.

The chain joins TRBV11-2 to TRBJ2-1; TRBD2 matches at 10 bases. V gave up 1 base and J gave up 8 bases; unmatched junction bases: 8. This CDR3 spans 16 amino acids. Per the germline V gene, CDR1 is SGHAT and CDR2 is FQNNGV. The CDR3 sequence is CASSLGLAGVRHEQFF. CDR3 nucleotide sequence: TGTGCCAGCAGCTTAGGGCTAGCGGGAGTCAGGCATGAGCAGTTCTTC.